Shown below are 12 T cell receptor beta chains from a single sample sequenced in a study of T cell responses to AZD1222 COVID-19 vaccine. The assay was immunoSEQ multiplex PCR, and TCRdb's table has in-frame clones only and misses some. Seen here are 130,000 to 150,000 clones, approximately 89% observed once, and the top ten hold roughly 16%. The material was peripheral blood, obtained on day 0 of AZD1222 vaccination. The receptors here all came from an adult in good health.

The chain combines TRBV3-1 (or the pseudogene TRBV3-2) with TRBJ1-3, with a weak D call TRBD1 (5 bases). With 4 bases removed from V and 0 bases from J, the gap between germline ends came to 19 bases. The CDR3 covers 18 residues. Per germline, CDR1 LGHDT and CDR2 YNNKEL (reference sequence). CDR3 sequence reads: CASSPNSGTSYSGNTIYF. In DNA, the CDR3 is TGTGCCAGCAGCCCTAACTCCGGGACTTCTTACTCTGGAAACACCATATATTTT.

The V and J genes are TRBV9 and TRBJ1-4, with 10 bases identical to TRBD1. Germline V CDR1 and CDR2: SGDLS, YYNGEE. The CDR3 extends over 17 amino acids. The V gene end was trimmed by 3 bases and the J gene end by 3 bases; junction bases not matched to a gene: 8. Here the CDR3 DNA reads TGTGCCAGCAGCGCAAGACAGGGGGCGAGGGCTAATGAAAAACTGTTTTTT. It yields the protein CASSARQGARANEKLFF.

Remarks on this clone: Other DNA variants within this sample encode the same CDR3. J is TRBJ1-1 and V is TRBV4-1; D ambiguous. Germline V gives CDR1 MGHRA, CDR2 YSYEKL. Trimming cost V 0 bases and J 1 base, with 6 bases left between them. The length of the CDR3 is 14 residues. For the CDR3, the DNA is TGCGCCAGCAGCCAAGAGTCAGCGAACACTGAAGCTTTCTTT. Translated: CASSQESANTEAFF.

In its sample, this clone was seen a few times. The V call is TRBV28, the J call TRBJ2-4; either TRBD1 or TRBD2 may fit D (6 bases each). CDR1 and CDR2 (germline): MDHEN, SYDVKM. CDR3 length: 17 amino acids. V was pared by 5 bases and J by 0 bases, with 17 bases between. CDR3 nucleotides: TGTGCCAGCAGTCCCCGAGGGGGGTTTCTAGCCAAAAACATTCAGTACTTC. Protein sequence: CASSPRGGFLAKNIQYF.

The V gene is TRBV2, the J gene TRBJ1-5, with D possibly being TRBD1 (6 bases). Germline CDR1 reads SNHLY; CDR2 reads FYNNEI. This CDR3 is 15 amino acids long. The V end was cut by 6 bases, the J end by 0 bases, with 12 bases between. The CDR3 nucleotides read TGTGCCAGCAGCGATAGGGGGTATAGCAATCAGCCCCAGCATTTT. This encodes CASSDRGYSNQPQHF.

The chain uses TRBV29-1 and TRBJ2-7; 10 bases are shared with TRBD1. J gave up 3 bases and V 6 bases, and 5 bases lay outside the gene matches. The CDR3 length is 13 residues. CDR1 and CDR2 from the germline V gene are SQVTM and ANQGSEA. The CDR3 reads CSVAGQGGYEQYF. The CDR3 DNA is TGCAGCGTGGCTGGACAGGGGGGCTACGAGCAGTACTTC.

The rearrangement links TRBV20-1 to TRBJ1-2, with 7 bases fitting TRBD1. There are 13 residues in the CDR3. CDR1 and CDR2 (germline): DFQATT, SNEGSKA (reference sequence). The V gene end was trimmed by 3 bases and the J gene end by 5 bases; junction bases not matched to a gene: 6. DNA of the CDR3: TGCAGTGCTAGTACAGGGGTCGGGTATGGCTACACCTTC. Amino acid sequence: CSASTGVGYGYTF.

The CDR3 here is CASSQDGTRPYEQYF. The CDR3 DNA is TGCGCCAGCAGCCAAGATGGCACAAGGCCCTACGAGCAGTACTTC. The V gene is TRBV4-3, the J gene TRBJ2-7; no clear D. V gave up 0 bases and J gave up 2 bases, with 11 bases separating them. The germline V gene encodes CDR1 LGHNA and CDR2 YSLEER. This CDR3 contains 15 residues.

The V and J genes are TRBV6-1 and TRBJ2-5, with a tentative D call TRBD2 (6 bases). The V gene lost 3 bases and the J gene lost 3 bases, with 8 bases spanning the gap. Germline-derived CDR1 and CDR2 are MNHNS and SASEGT. CDR3 size: 13 residues. CDR3 sequence (DNA): TGTGCCAGCAGTGAGTGGGGGGAAGAGACCCAGTACTTC. Translated: CASSEWGEETQYF.

The chain uses TRBV3-1 (or the pseudogene TRBV3-2) and TRBJ2-3; no reliable D call. Germline CDR1 and CDR2: LGHDT and YNNKEL (reference sequence). The CDR3 is 13 residues long. Trimming shortened V by 1 base and J by 4 bases, and 6 bases separated the two germline ends. In DNA form, the CDR3 reads TGTGCCAGCAGCCAAGTGACCCCAGATACGCAGTATTTT. Protein sequence: CASSQVTPDTQYF.

This chain joins TRBV14 and TRBJ1-5, with 8 bases aligning to TRBD1. CDR3 length equals 16 residues. Germline V gene data show CDR1 as SGHDN and CDR2 as FVKESK. Trimming cost V 7 bases and J 6 bases; bases outside gene matches: 14. The CDR3 loop reads CASKRSDRVFGQPQHF. CDR3 sequence (DNA): TGTGCCAGCAAACGGTCGGACAGGGTATTTGGTCAGCCCCAGCATTTT.

The genes are TRBV28 and TRBJ1-1; perhaps TRBD1 as D (5 bases). Germline values: CDR1 MDHEN, CDR2 SYDVKM. Trimming removed 3 bases from V and 6 bases from J, with 8 bases in between. CDR3 length: 12 residues. CDR3 sequence (DNA): TGTGCCAGCAGTTTTCAGGGACCTGAAGCTTTCTTT. This translates into CASSFQGPEAFF. The variable domain in full, completed from reference TRBV28 and TRBJ1-1, reads DVKVTQSSRYLVKRTGEKVFLECVQDMDHENMFWYRQDPGLGLRLIYFSYDVKMKEKGDIPEGYSVSREKKERFSLILESASTNQTSMYLCASSFQGPEAFFGQGTRLTVV.